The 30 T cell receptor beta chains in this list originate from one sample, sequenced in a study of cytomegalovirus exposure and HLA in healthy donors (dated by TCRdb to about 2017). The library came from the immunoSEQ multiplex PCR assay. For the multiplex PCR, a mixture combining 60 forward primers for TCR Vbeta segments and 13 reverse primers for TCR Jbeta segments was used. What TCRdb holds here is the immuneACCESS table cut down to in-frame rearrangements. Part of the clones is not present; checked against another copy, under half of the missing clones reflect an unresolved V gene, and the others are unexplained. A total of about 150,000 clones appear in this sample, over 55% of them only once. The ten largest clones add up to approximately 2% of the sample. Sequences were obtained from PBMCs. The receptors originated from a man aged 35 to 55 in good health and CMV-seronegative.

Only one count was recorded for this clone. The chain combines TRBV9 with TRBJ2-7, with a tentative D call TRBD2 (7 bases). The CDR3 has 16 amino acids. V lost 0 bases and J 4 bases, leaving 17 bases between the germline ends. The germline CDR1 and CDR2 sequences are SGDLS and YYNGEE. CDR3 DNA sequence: TGTGCCAGCAGCGTAGGGGGGGGGCGCGGATTTTACGAGCAGTACTTC. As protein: CASSVGGGRGFYEQYF. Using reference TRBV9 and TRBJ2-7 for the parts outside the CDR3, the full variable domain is DSGVTQTPKHLITATGQRVTLRCSPRSGDLSVYWYQQSLDQGLQFLIQYYNGEERAKGNILERFSAQQFPDLHSELNLSSLELGDSALYFCASSVGGGRGFYEQYFGPGTRLTVT.

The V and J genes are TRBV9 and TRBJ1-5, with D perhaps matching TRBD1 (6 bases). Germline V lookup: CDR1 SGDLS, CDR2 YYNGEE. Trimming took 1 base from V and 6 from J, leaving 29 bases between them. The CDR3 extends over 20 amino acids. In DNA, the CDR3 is TGTGCCAGCAGCGTACGGACCTACCGATCCCCGGGACATAGGGGTCAGCCCCAGCATTTT. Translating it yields CASSVRTYRSPGHRGQPQHF.

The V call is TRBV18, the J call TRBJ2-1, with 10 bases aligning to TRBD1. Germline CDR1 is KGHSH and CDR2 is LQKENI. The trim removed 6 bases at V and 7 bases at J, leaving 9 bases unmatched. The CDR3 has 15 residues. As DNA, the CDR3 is TGTGCCAGCTCTCCCGGGACAGGGGAGAGAAATGAGCAGTTCTTC. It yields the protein CASSPGTGERNEQFF.

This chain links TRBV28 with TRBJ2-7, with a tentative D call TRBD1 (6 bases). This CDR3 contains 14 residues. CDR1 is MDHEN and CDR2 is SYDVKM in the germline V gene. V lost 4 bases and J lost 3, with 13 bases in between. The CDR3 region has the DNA TGTGCCAGCAGTTGGAACAGGGAAGGCTACGAGCAGTACTTC. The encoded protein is CASSWNREGYEQYF.

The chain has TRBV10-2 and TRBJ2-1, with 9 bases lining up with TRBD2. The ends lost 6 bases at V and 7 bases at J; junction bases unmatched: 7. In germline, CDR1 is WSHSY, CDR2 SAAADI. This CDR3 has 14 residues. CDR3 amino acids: CASREAGGINEQFF. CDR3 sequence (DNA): TGCGCCAGCAGAGAAGCGGGAGGTATAAATGAGCAGTTCTTC.

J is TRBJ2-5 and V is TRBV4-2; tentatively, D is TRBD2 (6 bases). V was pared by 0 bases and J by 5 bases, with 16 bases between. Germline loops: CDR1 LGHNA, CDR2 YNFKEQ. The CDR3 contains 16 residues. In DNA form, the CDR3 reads TGTGCCAGCAGCCAAGAGTTGCGGGGAGAGTGGGAGACCCAGTACTTC. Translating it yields CASSQELRGEWETQYF.

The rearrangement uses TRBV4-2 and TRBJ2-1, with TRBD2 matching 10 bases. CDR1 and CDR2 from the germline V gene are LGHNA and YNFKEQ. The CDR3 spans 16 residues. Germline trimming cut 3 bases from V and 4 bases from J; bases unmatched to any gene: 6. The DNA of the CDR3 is TGTGCCAGCAGCCATGGGGGACTAGCGATATACAATGAGCAGTTCTTC. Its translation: CASSHGGLAIYNEQFF.

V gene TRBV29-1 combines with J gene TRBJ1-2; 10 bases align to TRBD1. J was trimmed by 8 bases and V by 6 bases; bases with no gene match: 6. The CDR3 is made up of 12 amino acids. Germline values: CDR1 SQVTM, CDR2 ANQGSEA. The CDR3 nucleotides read TGCAGCGTCCGGACAGGGGGTGGGGGCTACACCTTC. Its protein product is CSVRTGGGGYTF.

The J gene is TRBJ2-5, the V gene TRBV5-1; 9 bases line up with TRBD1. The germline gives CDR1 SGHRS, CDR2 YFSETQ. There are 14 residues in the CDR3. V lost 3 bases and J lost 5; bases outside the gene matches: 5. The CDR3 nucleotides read TGCGCCAGCAGCTCGGGACAGGGAAGGGAGACCCAGTACTTC. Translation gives CASSSGQGRETQYF.

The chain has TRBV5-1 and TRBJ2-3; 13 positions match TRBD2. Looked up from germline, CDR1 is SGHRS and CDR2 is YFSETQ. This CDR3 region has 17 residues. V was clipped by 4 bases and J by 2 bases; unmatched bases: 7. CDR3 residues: CASSLRLAGGFTDTQYF. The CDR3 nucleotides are TGCGCCAGCAGCCTCCGACTAGCGGGGGGTTTCACAGATACGCAGTATTTT.

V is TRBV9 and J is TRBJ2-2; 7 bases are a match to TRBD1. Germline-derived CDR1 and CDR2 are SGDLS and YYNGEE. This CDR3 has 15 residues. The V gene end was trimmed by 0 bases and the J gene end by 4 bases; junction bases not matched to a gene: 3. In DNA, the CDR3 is TGTGCCAGCAGCGTAGGACAGGGAAGCACCGGGGAGCTGTTTTTT. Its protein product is CASSVGQGSTGELFF.

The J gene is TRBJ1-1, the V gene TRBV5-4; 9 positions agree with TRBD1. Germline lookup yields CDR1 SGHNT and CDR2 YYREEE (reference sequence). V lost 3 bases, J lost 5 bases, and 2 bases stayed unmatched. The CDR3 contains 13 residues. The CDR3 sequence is CASSYGTGTEAFF. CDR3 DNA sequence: TGTGCCAGCAGCTACGGGACAGGGACTGAAGCTTTCTTT.

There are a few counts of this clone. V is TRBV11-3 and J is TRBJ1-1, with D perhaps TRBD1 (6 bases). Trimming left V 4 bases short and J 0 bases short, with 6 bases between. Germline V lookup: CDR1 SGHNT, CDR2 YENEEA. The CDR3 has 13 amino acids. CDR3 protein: CASSWTVNTEAFF. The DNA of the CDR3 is TGTGCCAGCAGCTGGACAGTGAACACTGAAGCTTTCTTT.

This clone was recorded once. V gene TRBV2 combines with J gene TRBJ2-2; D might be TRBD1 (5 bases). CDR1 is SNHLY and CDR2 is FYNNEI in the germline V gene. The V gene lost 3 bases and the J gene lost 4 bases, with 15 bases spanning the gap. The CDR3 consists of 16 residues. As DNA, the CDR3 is TGTGCCAGCAGTGAGCAGGGATTTCGGACCACCGGGGAGCTGTTTTTT. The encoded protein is CASSEQGFRTTGELFF.

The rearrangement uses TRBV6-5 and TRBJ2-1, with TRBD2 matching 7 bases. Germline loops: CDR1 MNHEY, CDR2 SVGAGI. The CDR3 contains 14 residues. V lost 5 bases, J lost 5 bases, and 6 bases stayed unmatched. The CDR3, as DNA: TGTGCCAGCAGTCTGGCTGGGACTAACAATGAGCAGTTCTTC. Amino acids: CASSLAGTNNEQFF.

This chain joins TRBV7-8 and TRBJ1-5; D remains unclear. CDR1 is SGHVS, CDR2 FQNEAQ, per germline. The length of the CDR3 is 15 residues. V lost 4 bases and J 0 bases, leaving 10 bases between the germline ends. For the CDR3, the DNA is TGTGCCAGCAGCTCGAGAGTTTATAGCAATCAGCCCCAGCATTTT. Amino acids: CASSSRVYSNQPQHF.

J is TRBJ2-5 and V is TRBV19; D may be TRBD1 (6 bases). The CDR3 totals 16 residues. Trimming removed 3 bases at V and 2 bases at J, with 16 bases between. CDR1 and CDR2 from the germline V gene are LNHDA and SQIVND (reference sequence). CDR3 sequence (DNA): TGTGCCAGTAGTATTAGGCAGGGGCGGCCTCAAGAGACCCAGTACTTC. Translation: CASSIRQGRPQETQYF. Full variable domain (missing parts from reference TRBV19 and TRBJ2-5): DGGITQSPKYLFRKEGQNVTLSCEQNLNHDAMYWYRQDPGQGLRLIYYSQIVNDFQKGDIAEGYSVSREKKESFPLTVTSAQKNPTAFYLCASSIRQGRPQETQYFGPGTRLLVL.

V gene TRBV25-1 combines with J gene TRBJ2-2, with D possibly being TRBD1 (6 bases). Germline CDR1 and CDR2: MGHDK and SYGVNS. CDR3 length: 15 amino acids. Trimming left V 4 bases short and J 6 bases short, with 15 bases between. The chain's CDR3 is CASSARSGTSGELFF. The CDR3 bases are TGTGCCAGCAGTGCCCGATCAGGGACATCCGGGGAGCTGTTTTTT.

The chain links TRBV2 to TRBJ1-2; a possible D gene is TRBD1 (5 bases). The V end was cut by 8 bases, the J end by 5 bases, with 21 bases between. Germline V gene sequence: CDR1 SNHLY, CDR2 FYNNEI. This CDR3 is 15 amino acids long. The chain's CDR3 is CASAETVGHIYGYTF. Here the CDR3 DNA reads TGTGCCAGCGCAGAAACCGTTGGACATATTTATGGCTACACCTTC. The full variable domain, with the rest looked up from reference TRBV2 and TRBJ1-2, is EPEVTQTPSHQVTQMGQEVILRCVPISNHLYFYWYRQILGQKVEFLVSFYNNEISEKSEIFDDQFSVERPDGSNFTLKIRSTKLEDSAMYFCASAETVGHIYGYTFGSGTRLTVV.

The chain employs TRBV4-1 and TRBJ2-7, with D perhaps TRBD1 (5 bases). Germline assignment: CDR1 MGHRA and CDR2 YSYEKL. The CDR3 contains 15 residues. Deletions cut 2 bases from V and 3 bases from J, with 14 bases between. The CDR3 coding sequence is TGCGCCAGCAGCCAATTCTTGGGGCCTCTCTACGAGCAGTACTTC. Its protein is CASSQFLGPLYEQYF.

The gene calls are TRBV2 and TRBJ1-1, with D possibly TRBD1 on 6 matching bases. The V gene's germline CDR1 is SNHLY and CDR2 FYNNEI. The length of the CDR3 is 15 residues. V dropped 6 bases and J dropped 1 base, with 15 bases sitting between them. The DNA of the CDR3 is TGTGCCAGCAGACTTATAACAGGGAGGAACACTGAAGCTTTCTTT. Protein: CASRLITGRNTEAFF. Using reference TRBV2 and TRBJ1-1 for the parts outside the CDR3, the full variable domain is EPEVTQTPSHQVTQMGQEVILRCVPISNHLYFYWYRQILGQKVEFLVSFYNNEISEKSEIFDDQFSVERPDGSNFTLKIRSTKLEDSAMYFCASRLITGRNTEAFFGQGTRLTVV.

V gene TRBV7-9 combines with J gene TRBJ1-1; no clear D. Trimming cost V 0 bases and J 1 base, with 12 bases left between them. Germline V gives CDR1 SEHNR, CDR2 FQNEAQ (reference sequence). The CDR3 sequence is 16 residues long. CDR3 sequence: CASSLAPLGSNTEAFF. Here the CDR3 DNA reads TGTGCCAGCAGCTTAGCGCCTCTCGGGTCGAACACTGAAGCTTTCTTT. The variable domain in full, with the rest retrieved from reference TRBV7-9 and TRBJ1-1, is DTGVSQNPRHKITKRGQNVTFRCDPISEHNRLYWYRQTLGQGPEFLTYFQNEAQLEKSRLLSDRFSAERPKGSFSTLEIQRTEQGDSAMYLCASSLAPLGSNTEAFFGQGTRLTVV.

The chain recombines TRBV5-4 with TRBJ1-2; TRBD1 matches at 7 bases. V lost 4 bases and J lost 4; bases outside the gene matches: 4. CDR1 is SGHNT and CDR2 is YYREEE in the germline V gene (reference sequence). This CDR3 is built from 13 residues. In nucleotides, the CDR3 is TGTGCCAGCAGCCGACAGGGAGGCTATGGCTACACCTTC. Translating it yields CASSRQGGYGYTF. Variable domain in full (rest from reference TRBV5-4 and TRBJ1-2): ETGVTQSPTHLIKTRGQQVTLRCSSQSGHNTVSWYQQALGQGPQFIFQYYREEENGRGNFPPRFSGLQFPNYSSELNVNALELDDSALYLCASSRQGGYGYTFGSGTRLTVV.

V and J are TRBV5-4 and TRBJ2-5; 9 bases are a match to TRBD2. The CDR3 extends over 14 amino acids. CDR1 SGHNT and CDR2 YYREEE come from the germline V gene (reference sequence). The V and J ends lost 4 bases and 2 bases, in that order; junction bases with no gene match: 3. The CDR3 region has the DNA TGTGCCAGCAGCCTCGGACTAGCGCAAGAGACCCAGTACTTC. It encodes CASSLGLAQETQYF.

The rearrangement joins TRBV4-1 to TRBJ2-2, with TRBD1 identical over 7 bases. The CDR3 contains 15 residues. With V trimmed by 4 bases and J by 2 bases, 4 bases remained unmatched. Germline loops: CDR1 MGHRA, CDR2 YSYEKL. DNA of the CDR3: TGCGCCAGCAGCCCCCGGACAGGAAACACCGGGGAGCTGTTTTTT. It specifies CASSPRTGNTGELFF.

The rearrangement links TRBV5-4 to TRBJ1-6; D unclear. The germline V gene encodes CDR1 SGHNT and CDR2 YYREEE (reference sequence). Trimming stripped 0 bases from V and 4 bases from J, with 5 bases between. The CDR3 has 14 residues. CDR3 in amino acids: CASSLDTYNSPLHF. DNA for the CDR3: TGTGCCAGCAGCTTGGACACATATAATTCACCCCTCCACTTT.

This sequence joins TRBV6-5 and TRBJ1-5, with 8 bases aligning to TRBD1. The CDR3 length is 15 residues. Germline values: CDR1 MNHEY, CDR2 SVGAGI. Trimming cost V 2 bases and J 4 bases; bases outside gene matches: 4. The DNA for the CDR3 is TGTGCCAGCAGTTACGGCAGGGGGCTGAATCAGCCCCAGCATTTT. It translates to CASSYGRGLNQPQHF.

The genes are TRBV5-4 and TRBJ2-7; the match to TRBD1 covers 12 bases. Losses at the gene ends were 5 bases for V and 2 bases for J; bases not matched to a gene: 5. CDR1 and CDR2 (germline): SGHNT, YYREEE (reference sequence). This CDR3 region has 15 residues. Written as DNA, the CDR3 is TGTGCCAGCAGGACCGGGACAGGGGGCCCCTACGAGCAGTACTTC. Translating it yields CASRTGTGGPYEQYF.

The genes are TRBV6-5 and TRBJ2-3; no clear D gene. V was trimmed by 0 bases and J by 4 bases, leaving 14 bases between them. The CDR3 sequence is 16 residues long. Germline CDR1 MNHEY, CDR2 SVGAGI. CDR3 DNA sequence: TGTGCCAGCAGTTACTCGCCCCCCGTGAGCGCAGATACGCAGTATTTT. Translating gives CASSYSPPVSADTQYF.

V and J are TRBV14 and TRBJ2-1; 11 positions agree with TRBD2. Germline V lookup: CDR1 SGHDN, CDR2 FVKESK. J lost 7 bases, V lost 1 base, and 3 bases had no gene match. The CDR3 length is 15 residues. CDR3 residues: CASSQVLAGANEQFF. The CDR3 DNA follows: TGTGCCAGCAGCCAAGTACTAGCGGGAGCTAATGAGCAGTTCTTC.